A single sample gave rise to the 29 T cell receptor beta chains below, sequenced in a study of T-cell reconstitution after alpha-beta-depleted transplantation in children. This sample's TCRbeta library carried unique molecular identifier barcodes. TCRdb re-called the PCR reads through MiXCR, storing one row per CDR3 protein. The table has 250,000 to 400,000 distinct CDR3 sequences, 20% to 30% seen once; the top ten hold about 10%. The sample in question was PBMCs, mostly from graft donor cells, obtained 180 days after TCRalphabeta/CD19-depleted stem cell transplant. The receptors here all came from a male patient under 18 who had a stem cell transplant for acute lymphoblastic leukemia, so the T cells may come from the graft donor.

A few counts support this clonotype. This chain links TRBV20-1 with TRBJ2-1; no reliable D call. Trimming removed 0 bases at V and 0 bases at J, with 12 bases between. Germline V gives CDR1 DFQATT, CDR2 SNEGSKA (reference sequence). CDR3 length: 16 amino acids. The CDR3 is CSARDFRRSSYNEQFF. The CDR3 nucleotides read TGCAGTGCTAGAGACTTTAGGAGAAGCTCCTACAATGAGCAGTTCTTC.

This clonotype was observed a handful of times. Here the CDR3 DNA reads TGTGCCAGCAGCTTAAAACTAGCTAGCACAGATACGCAGTATTTT. It specifies CASSLKLASTDTQYF. The chain joins TRBV7-3 to TRBJ2-3; D might be TRBD2 (6 bases). CDR1 and CDR2 from the germline V gene are SGHTA and FQGTGA. V was trimmed by 1 base and J by 0 bases, leaving 8 bases between them. The CDR3 runs to 15 residues.

This clonotype was seen many times. The V gene is TRBV29-1, the J gene TRBJ2-2; D is possibly TRBD2 (6 bases). Germline assignment: CDR1 SQVTM and CDR2 ANQGSEA. V was trimmed by 1 base and J by 7 bases, leaving 16 bases between them. The CDR3 spans 15 residues. The CDR3 sequence is CSVEVGGMLGGELFF. CDR3 DNA: TGCAGCGTTGAAGTCGGAGGGATGTTGGGCGGGGAGCTGTTTTTT.

This rearrangement joins TRBV5-1 to TRBJ1-1, with D unresolved. The CDR3 sequence is 14 residues long. V lost 1 base, J lost 3 bases, and 10 bases lay in between. The germline gives CDR1 SGHRS, CDR2 YFSETQ. The CDR3 bases are TGCGCCAGCAGCTTGCGGAGACACGACACTGAAGCTTTCTTT. Its protein is CASSLRRHDTEAFF.

The sample holds a few counts of this clonotype. The V gene is TRBV5-1, the J gene TRBJ2-5; unclear D gene. Germline CDR1 and CDR2: SGHRS and YFSETQ. V lost 0 bases and J 5 bases, leaving 17 bases between the germline ends. The length of the CDR3 is 16 residues. The CDR3 region is CASSLGVASNRETQYF. CDR3 sequence (DNA): TGCGCCAGCAGCTTGGGAGTGGCTAGTAATAGGGAGACCCAGTACTTC.

The chain is built from TRBV12-3 or TRBV12-4 and TRBJ2-1; TRBD1 might be the D (6 bases). Trimming cost V 2 bases and J 5 bases, with 10 bases left between them. The CDR3 is made up of 14 amino acids. CDR3: CASSLRQDNNEQFF. CDR3 DNA sequence: TGTGCCAGCAGTTTAAGACAGGACAACAATGAGCAGTTCTTC.

This clonotype was seen repeatedly, ten times or more. The rearrangement links TRBV7-2 to TRBJ2-7; 7 bases agree with TRBD1. The CDR3 runs to 14 residues. V lost 3 bases and J lost 3; bases outside the gene matches: 5. Germline V gene sequence: CDR1 SGHTA, CDR2 FQGNSA. The CDR3 sequence: CASSFRDRFYEQYF. CDR3 nucleotides: TGTGCCAGCAGCTTCCGGGACAGATTCTACGAGCAGTACTTC.

The chain links TRBV5-1 to TRBJ2-1, with 11 bases fitting TRBD2. CDR3 length: 16 amino acids. Germline-derived CDR1 and CDR2 are SGHRS and YFSETQ. The trim removed 5 bases at V and 2 bases at J, leaving 6 bases unmatched. CDR3 amino acids: CASRKILAGAYNEQFF. CDR3 DNA: TGCGCCAGCAGGAAGATACTAGCGGGAGCCTACAATGAGCAGTTCTTC.

Notes on this clonotype: At one of its ends the junction is not consistent with the germline gene, which may arise from a read error. The gene calls are TRBV5-1 and TRBJ2-7, with TRBD2 matching over 8 bases. Germline loops: CDR1 SGHRS, CDR2 YFSETQ. The CDR3 extends over 14 amino acids. Written as DNA, the CDR3 is TGCGCCAGCAGCTTTAGTCCCGGGACTAGAGATCGGCACTTC. Translation gives CASSFSPGTRDRHF.

J is TRBJ1-1 and V is TRBV12-3 or TRBV12-4; D might be TRBD1 (5 bases). Trimming pared 6 bases from V and 3 bases from J, leaving 14 bases between. CDR3 length: 14 residues. The CDR3 coding sequence is TGTGCCAGCAGACCTTCGCTCAGGGACACTGAAGCTTTCTTT. It specifies CASRPSLRDTEAFF.

The rearrangement links TRBV18 to TRBJ2-3; D unresolved. CDR3 size: 16 residues. Germline CDR1 is KGHSH and CDR2 is LQKENI. Trimming pared 3 bases from V and 0 bases from J, leaving 13 bases between. For the CDR3, the DNA is TGTGCCAGCTCACCCAACGGGCACTTCAGCACAGATACGCAGTATTTT. It translates to CASSPNGHFSTDTQYF.

The genes are TRBV25-1 and TRBJ1-3; no clear D gene. The CDR3 extends over 15 amino acids. Germline assignment: CDR1 MGHDK and CDR2 SYGVNS. Deletions cut 2 bases from V and 4 bases from J, with 12 bases between. The CDR3 nucleotides read TGTGCCAGCAGTGAACCGGGGAGCTCCGGAAACACCATATATTTT. Its protein is CASSEPGSSGNTIYF.

This clonotype was recorded a few times. This chain links TRBV9 with TRBJ2-1; D is unresolved. Trimming shortened V by 4 bases and J by 7 bases, and 15 bases separated the two germline ends. The CDR3 has 14 amino acids. Germline CDR1 SGDLS, CDR2 YYNGEE. This CDR3 reads CASSFTMTGNEQFF. The CDR3 bases are TGTGCCAGCAGCTTCACGATGACTGGGAATGAGCAGTTCTTC.

There are many counts of this clonotype. V is TRBV9 and J is TRBJ2-1, with a possible D match to TRBD2 (6 bases). The ends were cut back, 2 bases at V and 3 bases at J, with 9 bases in the middle. The germline V gene has CDR1 SGDLS and CDR2 YYNGEE. This CDR3 comprises 14 residues. Here the CDR3 reads CASSVAGSYNEQFF. In nucleotides, the CDR3 is TGTGCCAGCAGCGTCGCGGGAAGCTACAATGAGCAGTTCTTC. The full variable domain, with the rest looked up from reference TRBV9 and TRBJ2-1, is DSGVTQTPKHLITATGQRVTLRCSPRSGDLSVYWYQQSLDQGLQFLIQYYNGEERAKGNILERFSAQQFPDLHSELNLSSLELGDSALYFCASSVAGSYNEQFFGPGTRLTVL.

This clonotype was picked up a small number of times. The chain combines TRBV18 with TRBJ2-7; 9 positions agree with TRBD1. CDR3 size: 17 residues. The V and J ends lost 4 bases and 0 bases, in that order; junction bases with no gene match: 10. Germline assignment: CDR1 KGHSH and CDR2 LQKENI. The CDR3 spells CASSLSYDRGFSYEQYF. CDR3 bases: TGTGCCAGCTCACTTTCCTACGACAGGGGGTTCTCCTACGAGCAGTACTTC.

This clonotype has at least ten counts. The chain recombines TRBV6-1 with TRBJ1-2; the D is unclear. V was trimmed by 2 bases and J by 3 bases, leaving 1 base between them. The CDR3 contains 11 residues. Germline CDR1 and CDR2: MNHNS and SASEGT. The CDR3 sequence: CASSEHYGYTF. The CDR3 DNA follows: TGTGCCAGCAGTGAACACTATGGCTACACCTTC.

The CDR3 DNA reads TGTGCCAGCAGGACAGGGTACACCTACAATGAGCAGTTCTTC. It translates to CASRTGYTYNEQFF. The chain couples TRBV12-3 or TRBV12-4 to TRBJ2-1, with 7 nucleotides matching TRBD1. The CDR3 spans 14 residues. J was trimmed by 2 bases and V by 6 bases; bases with no gene match: 4.

This clonotype was observed a handful of times. The rearrangement uses TRBV12-3 or TRBV12-4 and TRBJ2-5; 8 nucleotides line up with TRBD2. The ends lost 11 bases at V and 2 bases at J; junction bases unmatched: 10. The CDR3 loop spans 14 amino acids. This CDR3 reads CASGLAGAQETQYF. DNA of the CDR3: TGTGCCTCCGGACTAGCTGGGGCTCAAGAGACCCAGTACTTC.

The sample holds a few counts of this clonotype. The chain carries TRBV7-2 and TRBJ1-4; TRBD1 agrees at 7 bases. The germline gives CDR1 SGHTA, CDR2 FQGNSA. Trimming at V came to 5 bases and at J to 5 bases, leaving 5 bases not matched to a gene. The CDR3 is made up of 14 amino acids. The CDR3 DNA reads TGTGCCAGCAGCACAACAGGGGCGAATGAAAAACTGTTTTTT. Translation gives CASSTTGANEKLFF.

The chain uses TRBV2 and TRBJ1-5; 7 positions agree with TRBD1. Per the germline V gene, CDR1 is SNHLY and CDR2 is FYNNEI. The trim removed 1 base at V and 6 bases at J, leaving 9 bases unmatched. The length of the CDR3 is 16 residues. The CDR3 protein is CASSEDWRQGVQPQHF. The DNA for the CDR3 is TGTGCCAGCAGTGAAGATTGGCGACAGGGTGTTCAGCCCCAGCATTTT.

The chain is built from TRBV6-1 and TRBJ2-1; 10 bases agree with TRBD1. The CDR3 extends over 14 amino acids. The germline CDR1 and CDR2 sequences are MNHNS and SASEGT. V was clipped by 7 bases and J by 4 bases; unmatched bases: 4. CDR3 region: CASNDRGRYNEQFF. The CDR3 DNA is TGTGCCAGCAATGACAGGGGGCGGTACAATGAGCAGTTCTTC.

This clonotype appeared a few times. This chain uses TRBV9 with TRBJ1-1; D ambiguous. CDR1 is SGDLS and CDR2 is YYNGEE in the germline V gene. Trimming shortened V by 4 bases and J by 7 bases, and 14 bases separated the two germline ends. This CDR3 comprises 13 residues. CDR3 sequence (DNA): TGTGCCAGCAGCCCCCAGCAGCAAGGTGAAGCTTTCTTT. It translates to CASSPQQQGEAFF.

This clonotype was observed a few times. The V gene is TRBV6-5, the J gene TRBJ2-7, with D perhaps matching TRBD2 (6 bases). V dropped 3 bases and J dropped 3 bases, with 12 bases sitting between them. The CDR3 contains 14 residues. Germline V lookup: CDR1 MNHEY, CDR2 SVGAGI. DNA of the CDR3: TGTGCCAGCAGTTATGGGAGGAATGACTACGAGCAGTACTTC. This gives the protein CASSYGRNDYEQYF.

The chain links TRBV18 to TRBJ2-2, with TRBD1 matching over 7 bases. In germline, CDR1 is KGHSH, CDR2 LQKENI. The CDR3 loop spans 15 amino acids. V dropped 3 bases and J dropped 1; count of bases not matched to a gene: 2. The CDR3 DNA reads TGTGCCAGCTCACCGGGACAGATGAACACCGGGGAGCTGTTTTTT. Translating gives CASSPGQMNTGELFF.

This chain uses TRBV20-1 with TRBJ2-7; D gene ambiguous. The CDR3 has 14 residues. The germline V gene encodes CDR1 DFQATT and CDR2 SNEGSKA (reference sequence). Trimming took 3 bases from V and 2 from J, leaving 14 bases between them. This CDR3 reads CSASEAWGAYEQYF. CDR3 DNA sequence: TGCAGTGCTAGTGAGGCCTGGGGTGCCTACGAGCAGTACTTC.

Only a few counts were recorded for this clonotype. This sequence joins TRBV3-1 and TRBJ2-5; D call uncertain. CDR1 and CDR2 (germline): LGHDT, YNNKEL (reference sequence). This CDR3 has 11 residues. Trimming took 5 bases from V and 4 from J, leaving 5 bases between them. CDR3 protein: CASSAIETQYF. The CDR3 DNA reads as TGTGCCAGCAGCGCCATAGAGACCCAGTACTTC.

This clonotype was seen only once. This chain uses TRBV12-3 or TRBV12-4 with TRBJ1-5; D gene unclear. The ends were cut back, 5 bases at V and 1 base at J, with 12 bases in the middle. This CDR3 region has 15 residues. DNA for the CDR3: TGTGCCAGCAGTCAGGACGGGAAAAGCAATCAGCCCCAGCATTTT. It specifies CASSQDGKSNQPQHF.

This clonotype was seen a handful of times. V is TRBV18 and J is TRBJ2-7; perhaps D is TRBD1 or TRBD2 (5 bases each). This CDR3 is 18 amino acids long. The V and J ends lost 5 bases and 2 bases respectively, with 25 bases between them. Germline CDR1 and CDR2: KGHSH and LQKENI. CDR3 protein: CASSTRGFRDQRTYEQYF. CDR3 DNA sequence: TGTGCCAGCTCAACGAGAGGTTTTCGGGACCAGCGCACCTACGAGCAGTACTTC.

This chain uses TRBV7-9 with TRBJ2-2; the match to TRBD2 covers 10 bases. The CDR3 is 15 amino acids. Germline CDR1 and CDR2: SEHNR and FQNEAQ (reference sequence). Trimming cost V 5 bases and J 5 bases; bases outside gene matches: 5. The CDR3 nucleotides read TGTGCCAGCAGCCGAGGACTAGCGGAGACCGGGGAGCTGTTTTTT. Its protein is CASSRGLAETGELFF.